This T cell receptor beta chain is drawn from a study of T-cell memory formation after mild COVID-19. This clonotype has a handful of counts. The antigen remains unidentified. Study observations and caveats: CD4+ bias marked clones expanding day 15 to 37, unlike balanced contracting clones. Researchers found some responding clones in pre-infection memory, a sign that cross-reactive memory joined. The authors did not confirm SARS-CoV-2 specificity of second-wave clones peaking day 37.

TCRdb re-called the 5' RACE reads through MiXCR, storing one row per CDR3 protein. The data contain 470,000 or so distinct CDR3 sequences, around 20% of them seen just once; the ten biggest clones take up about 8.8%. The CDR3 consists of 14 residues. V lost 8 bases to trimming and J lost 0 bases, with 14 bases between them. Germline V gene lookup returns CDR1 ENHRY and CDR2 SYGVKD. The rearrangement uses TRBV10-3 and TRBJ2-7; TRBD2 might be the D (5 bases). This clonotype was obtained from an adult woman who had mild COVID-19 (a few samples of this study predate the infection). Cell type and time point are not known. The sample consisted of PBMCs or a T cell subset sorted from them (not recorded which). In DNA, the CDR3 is TGTGCCATCGCCGGAAAGGGAGCCTCCTACGAGCAGTACTTC. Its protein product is CAIAGKGASYEQYF.